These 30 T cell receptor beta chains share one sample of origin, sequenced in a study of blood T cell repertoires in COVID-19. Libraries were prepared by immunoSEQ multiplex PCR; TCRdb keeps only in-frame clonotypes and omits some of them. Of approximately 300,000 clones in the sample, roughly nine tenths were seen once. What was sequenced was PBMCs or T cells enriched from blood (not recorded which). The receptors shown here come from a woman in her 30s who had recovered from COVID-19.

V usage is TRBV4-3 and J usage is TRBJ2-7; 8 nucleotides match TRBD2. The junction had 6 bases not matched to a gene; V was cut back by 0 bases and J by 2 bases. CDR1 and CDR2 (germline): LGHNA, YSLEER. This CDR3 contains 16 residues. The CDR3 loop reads CASSQDKREPPYEQYF. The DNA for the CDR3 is TGCGCCAGCAGCCAAGATAAGCGGGAGCCCCCCTACGAGCAGTACTTC.

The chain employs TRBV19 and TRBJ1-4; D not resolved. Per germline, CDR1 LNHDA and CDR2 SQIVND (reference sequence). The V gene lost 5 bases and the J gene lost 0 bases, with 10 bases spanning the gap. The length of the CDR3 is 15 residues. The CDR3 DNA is TGTGCCAGTAGTGCCTACAGAGCAACTAATGAAAAACTGTTTTTT. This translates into CASSAYRATNEKLFF.

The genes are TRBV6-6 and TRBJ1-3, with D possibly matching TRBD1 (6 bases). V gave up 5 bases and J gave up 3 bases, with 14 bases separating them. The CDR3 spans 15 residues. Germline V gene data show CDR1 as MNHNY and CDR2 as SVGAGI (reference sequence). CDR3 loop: CASSVMGARGNTIYF. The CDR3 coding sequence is TGTGCCAGCAGTGTGATGGGGGCGCGTGGAAACACCATATATTTT.

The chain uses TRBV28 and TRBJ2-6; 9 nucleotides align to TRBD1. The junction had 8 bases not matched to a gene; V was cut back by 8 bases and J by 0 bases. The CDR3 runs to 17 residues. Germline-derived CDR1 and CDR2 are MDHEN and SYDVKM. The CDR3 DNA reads TGTGCCAGCGGGGAGGGACAGGGACTCTCTGGGGCCAACGTCCTGACTTTC. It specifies CASGEGQGLSGANVLTF.

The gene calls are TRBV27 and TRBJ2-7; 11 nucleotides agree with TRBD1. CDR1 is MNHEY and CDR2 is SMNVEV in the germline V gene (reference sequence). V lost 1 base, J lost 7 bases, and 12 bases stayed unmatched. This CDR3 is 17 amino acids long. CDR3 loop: CASSLYPRDRGKGEQYF. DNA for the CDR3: TGTGCCAGCAGTTTATATCCCCGGGACAGGGGGAAGGGGGAGCAGTACTTC.

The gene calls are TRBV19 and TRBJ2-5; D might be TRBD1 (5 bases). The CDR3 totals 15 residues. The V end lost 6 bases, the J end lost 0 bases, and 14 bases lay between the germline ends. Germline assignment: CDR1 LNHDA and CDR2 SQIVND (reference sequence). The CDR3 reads CASRLSDTHQETQYF. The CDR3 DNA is TGTGCCAGTAGACTATCGGACACCCACCAAGAGACCCAGTACTTC. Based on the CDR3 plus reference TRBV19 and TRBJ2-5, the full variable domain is DGGITQSPKYLFRKEGQNVTLSCEQNLNHDAMYWYRQDPGQGLRLIYYSQIVNDFQKGDIAEGYSVSREKKESFPLTVTSAQKNPTAFYLCASRLSDTHQETQYFGPGTRLLVL.

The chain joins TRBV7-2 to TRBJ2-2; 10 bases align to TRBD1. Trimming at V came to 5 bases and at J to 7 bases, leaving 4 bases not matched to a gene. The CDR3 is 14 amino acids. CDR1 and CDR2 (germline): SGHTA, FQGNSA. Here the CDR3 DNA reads TGTGCCAGCAGCAGACAGGGGGCGAGCGGGGAGCTGTTTTTT. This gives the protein CASSRQGASGELFF.

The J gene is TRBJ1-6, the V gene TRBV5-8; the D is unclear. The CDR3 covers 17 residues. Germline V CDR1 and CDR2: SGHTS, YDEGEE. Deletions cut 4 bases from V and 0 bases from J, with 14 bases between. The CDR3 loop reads CASSPVRGSSYNSPLHF. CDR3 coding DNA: TGTGCCAGCAGCCCGGTCCGAGGGAGCTCCTATAATTCACCCCTCCACTTT.

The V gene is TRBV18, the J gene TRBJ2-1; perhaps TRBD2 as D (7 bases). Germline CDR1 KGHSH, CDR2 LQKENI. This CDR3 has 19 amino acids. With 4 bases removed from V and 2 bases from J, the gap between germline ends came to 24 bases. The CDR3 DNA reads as TGTGCCAGCTCACGGTTGAACCTTAAGCGGGACAAGACCTACAATGAGCAGTTCTTC. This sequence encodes CASSRLNLKRDKTYNEQFF.

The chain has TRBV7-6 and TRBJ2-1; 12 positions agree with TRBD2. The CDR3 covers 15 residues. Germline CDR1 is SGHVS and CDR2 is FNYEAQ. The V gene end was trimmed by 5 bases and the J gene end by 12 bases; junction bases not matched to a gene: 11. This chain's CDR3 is CASSNRTSGIPGQFF. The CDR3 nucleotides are TGTGCCAGCAGCAACCGGACTAGCGGGATCCCCGGGCAGTTCTTC.

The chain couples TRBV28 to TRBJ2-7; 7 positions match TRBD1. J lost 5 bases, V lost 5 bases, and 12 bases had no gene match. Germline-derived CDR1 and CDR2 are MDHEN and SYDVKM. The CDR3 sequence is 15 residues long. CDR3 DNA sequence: TGTGCCAGCAGTACCCGACAGGGATTCGTCCACGAGCAGTACTTC. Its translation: CASSTRQGFVHEQYF.

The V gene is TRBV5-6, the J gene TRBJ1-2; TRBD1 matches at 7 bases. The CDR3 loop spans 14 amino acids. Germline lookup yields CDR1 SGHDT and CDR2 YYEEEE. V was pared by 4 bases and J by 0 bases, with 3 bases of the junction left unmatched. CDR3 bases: TGTGCCAGCAGCGCGGGACAGACTAACTATGGCTACACCTTC. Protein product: CASSAGQTNYGYTF.

CDR3 sequence (DNA): TGCAGTGCTAGTCGGGAGAACACTGAAGCTTTCTTT. Protein product: CSASRENTEAFF. The chain recombines TRBV20-1 with TRBJ1-1, with D uncertain. The germline gives CDR1 DFQATT, CDR2 SNEGSKA (reference sequence). V lost 3 bases and J lost 1, with 6 bases in between. This CDR3 contains 12 residues.

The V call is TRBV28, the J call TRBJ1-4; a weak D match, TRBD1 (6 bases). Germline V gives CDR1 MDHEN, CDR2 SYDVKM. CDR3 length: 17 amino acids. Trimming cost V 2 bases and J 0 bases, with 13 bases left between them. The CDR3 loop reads CASSLSYRVATNEKLFF. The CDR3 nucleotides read TGTGCCAGCAGTTTAAGTTACAGGGTCGCAACTAATGAAAAACTGTTTTTT.

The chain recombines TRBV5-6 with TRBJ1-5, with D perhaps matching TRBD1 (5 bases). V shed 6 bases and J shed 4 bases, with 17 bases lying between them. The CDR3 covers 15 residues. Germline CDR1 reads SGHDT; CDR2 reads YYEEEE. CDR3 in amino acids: CASTAGGFLNQPQHF. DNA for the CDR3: TGTGCCAGCACCGCGGGGGGGTTTTTAAATCAGCCCCAGCATTTT. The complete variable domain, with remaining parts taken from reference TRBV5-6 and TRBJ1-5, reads DAGVTQSPTHLIKTRGQQVTLRCSPKSGHDTVSWYQQALGQGPQFIFQYYEEEERQRGNFPDRFSGHQFPNYSSELNVNALLLGDSALYLCASTAGGFLNQPQHFGDGTRLSIL.

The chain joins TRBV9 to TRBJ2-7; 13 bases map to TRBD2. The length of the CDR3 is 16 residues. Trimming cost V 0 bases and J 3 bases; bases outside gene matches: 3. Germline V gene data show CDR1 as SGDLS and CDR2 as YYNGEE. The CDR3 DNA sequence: TGTGCCAGCAGCGTAGCTGGGACTAGCGGGATCTACGAGCAGTACTTC. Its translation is CASSVAGTSGIYEQYF.

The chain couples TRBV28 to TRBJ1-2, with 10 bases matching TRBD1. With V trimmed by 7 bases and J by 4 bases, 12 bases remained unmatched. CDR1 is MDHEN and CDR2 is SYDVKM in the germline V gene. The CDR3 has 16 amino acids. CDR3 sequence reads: CASISPGTGDFYGYTF. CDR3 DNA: TGTGCCAGCATTTCCCCCGGGACAGGGGACTTCTATGGCTACACCTTC.

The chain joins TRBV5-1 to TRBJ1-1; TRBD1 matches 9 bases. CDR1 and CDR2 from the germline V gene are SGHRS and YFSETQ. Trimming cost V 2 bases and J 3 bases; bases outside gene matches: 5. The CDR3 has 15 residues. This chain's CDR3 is CASSFATGGDTEAFF. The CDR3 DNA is TGCGCCAGCAGCTTCGCGACAGGGGGGGACACTGAAGCTTTCTTT. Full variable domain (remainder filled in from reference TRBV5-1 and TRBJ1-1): KAGVTQTPRYLIKTRGQQVTLSCSPISGHRSVSWYQQTPGQGLQFLFEYFSETQRNKGNFPGRFSGRQFSNSRSEMNVSTLELGDSALYLCASSFATGGDTEAFFGQGTRLTVV.

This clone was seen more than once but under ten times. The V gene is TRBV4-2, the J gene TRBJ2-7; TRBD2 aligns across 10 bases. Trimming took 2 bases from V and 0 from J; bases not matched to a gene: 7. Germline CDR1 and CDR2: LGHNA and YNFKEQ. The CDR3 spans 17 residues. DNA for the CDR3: TGTGCCAGCAGCCAAATCCTCGGACTAGCGGCCTCCTACGAGCAGTACTTC. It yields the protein CASSQILGLAASYEQYF.

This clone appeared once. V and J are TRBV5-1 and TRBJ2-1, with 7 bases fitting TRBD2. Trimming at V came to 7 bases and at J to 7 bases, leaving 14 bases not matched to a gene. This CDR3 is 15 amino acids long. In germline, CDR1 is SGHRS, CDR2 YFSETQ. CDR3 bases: TGCGCCAGCGCTTCGTGGGGAGGGACGGGAAATGAGCAGTTCTTC. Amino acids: CASASWGGTGNEQFF.

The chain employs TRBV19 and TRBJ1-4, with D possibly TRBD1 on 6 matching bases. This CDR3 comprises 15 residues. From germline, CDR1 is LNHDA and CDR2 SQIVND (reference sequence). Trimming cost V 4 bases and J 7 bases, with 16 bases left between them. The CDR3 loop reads CASSTGQTRGEKLFF. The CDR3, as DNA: TGTGCCAGTAGTACCGGACAGACCCGGGGTGAAAAACTGTTTTTT.

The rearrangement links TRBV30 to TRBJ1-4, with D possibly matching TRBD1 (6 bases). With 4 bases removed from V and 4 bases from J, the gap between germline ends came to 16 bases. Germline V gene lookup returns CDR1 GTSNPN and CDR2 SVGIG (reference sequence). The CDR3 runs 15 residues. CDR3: CAWTGAPPRNEKLFF. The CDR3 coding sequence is TGTGCCTGGACAGGGGCGCCCCCCCGTAATGAAAAACTGTTTTTT.

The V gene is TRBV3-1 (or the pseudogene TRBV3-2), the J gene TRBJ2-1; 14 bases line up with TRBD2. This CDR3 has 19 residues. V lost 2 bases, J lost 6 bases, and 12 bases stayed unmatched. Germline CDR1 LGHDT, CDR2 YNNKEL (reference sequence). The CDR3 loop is CASSQPGLAGDWQRNEQFF. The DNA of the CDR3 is TGTGCCAGCAGCCAACCGGGACTAGCGGGAGACTGGCAACGCAATGAGCAGTTCTTC.

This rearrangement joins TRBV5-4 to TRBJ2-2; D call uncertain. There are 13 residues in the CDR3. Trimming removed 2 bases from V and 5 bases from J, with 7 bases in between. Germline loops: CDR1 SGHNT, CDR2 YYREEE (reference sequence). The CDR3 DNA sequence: TGTGCCAGCAGCTTTATCGGGACCGGGGAGCTGTTTTTT. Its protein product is CASSFIGTGELFF.

The CDR3: CAWSTGGGEAFF. DNA of the CDR3: TGTGCCTGGAGTACAGGGGGGGGTGAAGCTTTCTTT. The chain joins TRBV30 to TRBJ1-1; 8 positions match TRBD1. The CDR3 covers 12 residues. The ends lost 2 bases at V and 7 bases at J; junction bases unmatched: 3. CDR1 is GTSNPN and CDR2 is SVGIG in the germline V gene (reference sequence).

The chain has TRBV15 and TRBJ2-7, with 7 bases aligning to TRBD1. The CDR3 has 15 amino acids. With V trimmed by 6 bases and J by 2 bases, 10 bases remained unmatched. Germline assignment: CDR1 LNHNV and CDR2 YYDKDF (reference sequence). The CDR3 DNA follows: TGTGCCACCAGTTTAGGGGGCGGTAAAACCTACGAGCAGTACTTC. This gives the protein CATSLGGGKTYEQYF. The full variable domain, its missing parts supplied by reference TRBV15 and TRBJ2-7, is DAMVIQNPRYQVTQFGKPVTLSCSQTLNHNVMYWYQQKSSQAPKLLFHYYDKDFNNEADTPDNFQSRRPNTSFCFLDIRSPGLGDTAMYLCATSLGGGKTYEQYFGPGTRLTVT.

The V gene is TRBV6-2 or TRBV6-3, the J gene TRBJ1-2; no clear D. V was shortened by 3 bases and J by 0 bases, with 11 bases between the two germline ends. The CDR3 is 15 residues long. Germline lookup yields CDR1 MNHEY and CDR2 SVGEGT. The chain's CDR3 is CASSYTKRSNYGYTF. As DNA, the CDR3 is TGTGCCAGCAGTTATACCAAACGGTCTAACTATGGCTACACCTTC.

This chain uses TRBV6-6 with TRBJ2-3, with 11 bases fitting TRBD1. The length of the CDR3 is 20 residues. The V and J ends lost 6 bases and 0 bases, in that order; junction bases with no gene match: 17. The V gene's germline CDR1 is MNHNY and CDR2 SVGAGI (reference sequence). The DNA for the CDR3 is TGTGCCAGCAGCAAACTCCGGGACAGGGGGTTTCGCGGAAGCACAGATACGCAGTATTTT. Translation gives CASSKLRDRGFRGSTDTQYF.

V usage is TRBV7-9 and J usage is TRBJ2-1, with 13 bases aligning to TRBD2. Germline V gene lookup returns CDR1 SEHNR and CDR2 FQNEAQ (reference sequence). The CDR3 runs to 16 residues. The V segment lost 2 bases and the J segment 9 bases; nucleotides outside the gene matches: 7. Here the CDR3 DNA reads TGTGCCAGCAGCTTAACATGGACTAGCGGGAGCGGTGAGCAGTTCTTC. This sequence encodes CASSLTWTSGSGEQFF.

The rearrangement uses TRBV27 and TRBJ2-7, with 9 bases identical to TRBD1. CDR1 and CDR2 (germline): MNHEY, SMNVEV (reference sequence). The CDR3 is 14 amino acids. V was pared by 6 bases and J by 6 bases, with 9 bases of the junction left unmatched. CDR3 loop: CASRRGDRAGEQYF. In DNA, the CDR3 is TGTGCCAGCAGACGGGGGGACAGGGCTGGCGAGCAGTACTTC.